Listed below are T cell receptor beta chains from one sample, sequenced in a study of post-analysis software for immune sequencing data. TCRdb processed the PCR reads anew with MiXCR; each CDR3 protein has one entry. The sample shows approximately 730,000 distinct CDR3 sequences, 30% of them seen only once. Sequencing used blood. These receptors all come from a girl aged 10-17 years with multiple sclerosis. The CDR3 runs from the conserved cysteine through the conserved F or W. D genes are given only for firm matches. The listing skips clone size in some rows; elsewhere it reads once, few, many or a size class.

v_gene: TRBV2
len: 13
d_gene: TRBD1
abundance: NA
j_gene: TRBJ2-3
CDR3aa: CAGLTGYKDTQYF
CDR3nt: TGTGCCGGACTGACAGGGTACAAAGATACGCAGTATTTT

v_gene: TRBV7-2
len: 15
d_gene: NA
abundance: NA
j_gene: TRBJ2-3
CDR3aa: CASSLGPGPTDTQYF
CDR3nt: TGTGCCAGCAGCTTAGGCCCGGGGCCGACAGATACGCAGTATTTT

v_gene: TRBV24-1
len: 16
d_gene: NA
abundance: few
j_gene: TRBJ2-1
CDR3aa: CATSDSPLGANNEQFF
CDR3nt: TGTGCCACCAGTGATTCCCCACTAGGGGCAAACAATGAGCAGTTCTTC

v_gene: TRBV24-1
len: 15
d_gene: NA
abundance: few
j_gene: TRBJ1-5
CDR3aa: CATSDPSGGNQPQHF
CDR3nt: TGTGCCACCAGTGACCCCAGCGGGGGCAATCAGCCCCAGCATTTT

v_gene: TRBV6-5
len: 18
d_gene: TRBD2
abundance: NA
j_gene: TRBJ2-3
CDR3aa: CASSYHSGGFFSTDTQYF
CDR3nt: TGTGCCAGCAGTTACCACAGCGGGGGGTTCTTTAGCACAGATACGCAGTATTTT

v_gene: TRBV19
len: 13
d_gene: TRBD1
abundance: NA
j_gene: TRBJ2-5
CDR3aa: CASSSKGAETQYF
CDR3nt: TGTGCCAGTAGTAGTAAGGGGGCGGAGACCCAGTACTTC

v_gene: TRBV5-1
len: 15
d_gene: TRBD2
abundance: few
j_gene: TRBJ2-7
CDR3aa: CASSFGLAGSYEQYF
CDR3nt: TGCGCCAGCAGCTTTGGACTAGCGGGCTCCTACGAGCAGTACTTC

v_gene: TRBV20-1
len: 13
d_gene: NA
abundance: NA
j_gene: TRBJ2-3
CDR3aa: CSAFYSDYHTQYF
CDR3nt: TGCAGTGCTTTCTACTCTGACTACCATACGCAGTATTTT

v_gene: TRBV11-2
len: 14
d_gene: NA
abundance: NA
j_gene: TRBJ2-7
CDR3aa: CASSSEGGSYEQYF
CDR3nt: TGTGCCAGCAGCTCGGAGGGGGGGTCCTACGAGCAGTACTTC

v_gene: TRBV6-4
len: 16
d_gene: NA
abundance: many
j_gene: TRBJ1-2
CDR3aa: CASSDSGITEGYGYTF
CDR3nt: TGTGCCAGCAGTGACTCTGGAATCACGGAAGGATATGGCTACACCTTC